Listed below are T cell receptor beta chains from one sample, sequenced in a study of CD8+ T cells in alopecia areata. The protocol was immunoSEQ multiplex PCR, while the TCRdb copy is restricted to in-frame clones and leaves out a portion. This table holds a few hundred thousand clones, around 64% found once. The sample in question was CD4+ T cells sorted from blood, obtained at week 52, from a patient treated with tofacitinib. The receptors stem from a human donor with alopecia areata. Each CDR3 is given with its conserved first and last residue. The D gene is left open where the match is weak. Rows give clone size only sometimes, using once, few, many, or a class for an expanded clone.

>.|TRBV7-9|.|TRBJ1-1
CASSLVGDTEAFF
TGTGCCAGCAGCTTAGTAGGGGACACTGAAGCTTTCTTT
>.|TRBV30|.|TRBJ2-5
CAWRDVETQYF
TGTGCCTGGAGAGATGTGGAGACCCAGTACTTC
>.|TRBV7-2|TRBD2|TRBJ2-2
CASSSGGTGTGELFF
TGTGCCAGCAGTTCCGGGGGGACCGGAACCGGGGAGCTGTTTTTT
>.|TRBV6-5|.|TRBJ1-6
CASSLINSPLHF
TGTGCCAGCAGTCTGATTAATTCACCCCTCCACTTT
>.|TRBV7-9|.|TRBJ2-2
CATHKGAGELFF
TGTGCCACCCACAAAGGGGCCGGGGAGCTGTTTTTT
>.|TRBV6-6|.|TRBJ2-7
CASTQGAGSYEQYF
TGTGCCAGCACACAGGGAGCAGGGTCCTACGAGCAGTACTTC
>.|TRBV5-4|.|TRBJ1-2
CASSPVGGRSYTF
TGTGCCAGCAGCCCCGTAGGGGGTAGGAGCTACACCTTC
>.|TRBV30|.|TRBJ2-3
CAWVALPGDTQYF
TGTGCCTGGGTAGCCTTGCCGGGTGATACGCAGTATTTT
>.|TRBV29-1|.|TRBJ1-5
CSVLERDQPQHF
TGCAGCGTCCTGGAAAGGGACCAGCCCCAGCATTTT
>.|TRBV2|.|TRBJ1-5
CASSDIELNQPQHF
TGTGCCAGCAGTGATATAGAACTCAATCAGCCCCAGCATTTT
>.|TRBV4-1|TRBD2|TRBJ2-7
CASSQLAGGVHEQYF
TGCGCCAGCAGCCAGCTTGCGGGGGGCGTCCACGAGCAGTACTTC
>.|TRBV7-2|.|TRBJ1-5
CASSFSSRDSAQHF
TGTGCCAGCAGCTTTAGTTCTCGGGATTCGGCCCAGCATTTT
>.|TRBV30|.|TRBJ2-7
CAWSVISLFYEQYF
TGTGCCTGGAGCGTTATAAGCCTTTTCTACGAGCAGTACTTC
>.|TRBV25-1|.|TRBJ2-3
CASSPDGTDTQYF
TGTGCCAGCAGTCCTGACGGCACAGATACGCAGTATTTT
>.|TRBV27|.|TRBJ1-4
CASKPRAGVEKLFF
TGTGCCAGCAAACCTCGGGCAGGGGTCGAAAAACTGTTTTTT
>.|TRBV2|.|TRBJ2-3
CASSVSTDTQYF
TGTGCCAGCAGTGTTAGCACAGATACGCAGTATTTT
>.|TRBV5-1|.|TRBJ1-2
CASSLAPGMNYGYTF
TGCGCCAGCAGCTTGGCCCCAGGGATGAACTATGGCTACACCTTC
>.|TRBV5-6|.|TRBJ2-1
CASSPWRAAYNEQFF
TGTGCCAGCAGCCCGTGGAGGGCCGCCTACAATGAGCAGTTCTTC
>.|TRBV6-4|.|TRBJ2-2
CASTSRTGELFF
TGTGCCAGCACGAGTAGGACCGGGGAGCTGTTTTTT
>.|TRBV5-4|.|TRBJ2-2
CASSLDSSSGELFF
TGTGCCAGCAGCTTGGATAGTTCATCCGGGGAGCTGTTTTTT
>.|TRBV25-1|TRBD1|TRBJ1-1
CASTLGDRGYTEAFF
TGTGCCAGCACCTTGGGGGACAGGGGCTACACTGAAGCTTTCTTT
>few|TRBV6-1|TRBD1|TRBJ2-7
CASSAAGGSYEQYF
TGTGCCAGCAGTGCCGCAGGGGGCTCCTACGAGCAGTACTTC
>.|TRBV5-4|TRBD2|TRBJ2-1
CASSNLAGGPNEQFF
TGTGCCAGCAGCAACTTAGCGGGGGGGCCTAATGAGCAGTTCTTC
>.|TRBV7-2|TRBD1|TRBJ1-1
CASSLERTGEAFF
TGTGCCAGCAGCTTAGAGAGGACAGGTGAAGCTTTCTTT
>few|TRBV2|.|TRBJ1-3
CASSSNRGNTIYF
TGTGCCAGCAGTTCAAACAGGGGAAACACCATATATTTT
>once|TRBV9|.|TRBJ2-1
CASSPWTGGNEQFF
TGTGCCAGCAGCCCCTGGACCGGGGGCAATGAGCAGTTCTTC
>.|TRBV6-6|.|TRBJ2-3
CASSGYTQYF
TGTGCCAGCAGCGGGTATACGCAGTATTTT
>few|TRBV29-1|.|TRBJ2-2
CSIGQSYTGELFF
TGCAGCATCGGACAGTCCTACACCGGGGAGCTGTTTTTT
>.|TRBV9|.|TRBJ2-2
CASSVTGTSTGELFF
TGTGCCAGCAGCGTAACCGGGACCTCGACCGGGGAGCTGTTTTTT
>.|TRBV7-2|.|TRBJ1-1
CASSSWTGAEAFF
TGTGCCAGCAGCTCGTGGACGGGGGCTGAAGCTTTCTTT
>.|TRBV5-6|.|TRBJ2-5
CASSLGVAMYQETQYF
TGTGCCAGCAGCTTGGGGGTAGCGATGTACCAAGAGACCCAGTACTTC
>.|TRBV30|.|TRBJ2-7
CASGSGVYEQYF
TGTGCCTCCGGGTCGGGGGTCTACGAGCAGTACTTC
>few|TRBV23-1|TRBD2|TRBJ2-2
CASSQTTNSGVTGELFF
TGCGCCAGCAGTCAAACGACCAACAGCGGGGTGACCGGGGAGCTGTTTTTT
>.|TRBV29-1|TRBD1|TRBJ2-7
CSVRRQGRPYEQYF
TGCAGCGTTCGGAGACAGGGGCGTCCCTACGAGCAGTACTTC
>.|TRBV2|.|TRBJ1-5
CASSGDQPQHF
TGTGCCAGCAGTGGGGATCAGCCCCAGCATTTT
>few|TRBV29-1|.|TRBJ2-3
CSVGTPGDTQYF
TGCAGCGTCGGGACCCCTGGGGATACGCAGTATTTT
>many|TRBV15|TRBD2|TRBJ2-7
CATSRLAGYEQYF
TGTGCCACCAGCAGACTAGCGGGGTACGAGCAGTACTTC
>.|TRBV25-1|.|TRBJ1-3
CATQGFSGNTIYF
TGTGCCACCCAAGGTTTTTCTGGAAACACCATATATTTT
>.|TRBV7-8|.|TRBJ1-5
CASSLLTGRGQPQHF
TGTGCCAGCAGCTTACTGACGGGGCGGGGGCAGCCCCAGCATTTT
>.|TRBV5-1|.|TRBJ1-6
CASSQDSRTSPLHF
TGCGCCAGCAGCCAGGACAGTCGGACTTCACCCCTCCACTTT
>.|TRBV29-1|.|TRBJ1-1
CSVEVVARGEAFF
TGCAGCGTTGAAGTAGTGGCCCGAGGGGAAGCTTTCTTT
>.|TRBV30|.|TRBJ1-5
CAWDGGHNQPQHF
TGTGCCTGGGACGGGGGGCACAATCAGCCCCAGCATTTT
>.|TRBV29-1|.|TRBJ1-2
CSAGGGLRPGYTF
TGCAGCGCTGGAGGGGGGCTTAGGCCTGGCTACACCTTC
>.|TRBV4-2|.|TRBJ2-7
CASSQSRFDEQYF
TGTGCCAGCAGCCAATCTCGCTTTGACGAGCAGTACTTC
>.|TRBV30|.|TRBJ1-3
CAWRTDYSGNTIYF
TGTGCCTGGAGGACAGACTACTCTGGAAACACCATATATTTT
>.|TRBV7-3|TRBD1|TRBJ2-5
CASSGGTGETQYF
TGTGCCAGCAGCGGCGGGACAGGAGAGACCCAGTACTTC
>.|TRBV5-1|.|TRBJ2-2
CAGRGQTNTGELFF
TGCGCCGGGAGGGGACAAACGAACACCGGGGAGCTGTTTTTT
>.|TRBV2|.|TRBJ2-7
CASSLTLRSEQYF
TGTGCCAGCAGCTTGACCCTTCGGTCCGAGCAGTACTTC